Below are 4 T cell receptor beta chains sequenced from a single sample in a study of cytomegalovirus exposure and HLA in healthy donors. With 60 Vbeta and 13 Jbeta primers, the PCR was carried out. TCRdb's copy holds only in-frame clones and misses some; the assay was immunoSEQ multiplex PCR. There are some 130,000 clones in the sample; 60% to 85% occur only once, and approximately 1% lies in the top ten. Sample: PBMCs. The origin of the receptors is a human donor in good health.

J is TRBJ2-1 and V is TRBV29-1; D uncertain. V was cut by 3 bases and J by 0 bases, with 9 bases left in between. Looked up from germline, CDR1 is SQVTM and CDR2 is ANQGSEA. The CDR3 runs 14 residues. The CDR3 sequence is CSVDLKSSYNEQFF. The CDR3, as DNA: TGCAGCGTTGACCTTAAGAGCTCCTACAATGAGCAGTTCTTC.

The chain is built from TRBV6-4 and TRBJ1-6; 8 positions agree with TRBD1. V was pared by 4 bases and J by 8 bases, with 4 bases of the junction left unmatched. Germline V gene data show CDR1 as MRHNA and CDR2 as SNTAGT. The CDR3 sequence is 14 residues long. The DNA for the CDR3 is TGTGCCAGCAGTGCATCGACAGGGGATTCACCCCTCCACTTT. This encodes CASSASTGDSPLHF.

The CDR3 DNA follows: TGTGCCATCAGCCGAGCCGGGGAGAACTCCTACGAGCAGTACTTC. Translated: CAISRAGENSYEQYF. The chain combines TRBV10-3 with TRBJ2-7; weak D call: TRBD2 (5 bases). The V end was cut by 6 bases, the J end by 0 bases, with 15 bases between. This CDR3 has 15 amino acids. CDR1 and CDR2 from the germline V gene are ENHRY and SYGVKD.

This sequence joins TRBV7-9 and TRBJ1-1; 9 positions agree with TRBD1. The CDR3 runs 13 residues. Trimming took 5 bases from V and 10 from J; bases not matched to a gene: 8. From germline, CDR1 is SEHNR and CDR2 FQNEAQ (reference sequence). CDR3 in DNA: TGTGCCAGCAGCATACAGGGGGCTCTTGGAGCTTTCTTT. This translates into CASSIQGALGAFF.